This entry lists 14 T cell receptor beta chains sequenced from one sample in a study of blood T cell repertoires in COVID-19. Clones were read by immunoSEQ multiplex PCR, and TCRdb kept only the in-frame ones, dropping some. The repertoire holds approximately 480,000 clones, with 87% as singletons. Source material: PBMCs or T cells enriched from blood (not recorded which). Source of these receptors: a woman aged 18-29 years who had recovered from COVID-19.

This chain joins TRBV6-5 and TRBJ2-5; 8 bases map to TRBD2. Germline V CDR1 and CDR2: MNHEY, SVGAGI. V dropped 5 bases and J dropped 2; count of bases not matched to a gene: 7. CDR3 length equals 15 residues. CDR3 nucleotides: TGTGCCAGCAGTCGGACTAGCTTTTTTCAAGAGACCCAGTACTTC. Its protein product is CASSRTSFFQETQYF.

The chain employs TRBV28 and TRBJ1-1; D gene uncertain. The CDR3 has 13 residues. V was clipped by 2 bases and J by 6 bases, with 10 bases between them. Germline V CDR1 and CDR2: MDHEN, SYDVKM. The CDR3 region has the DNA TGTGCCAGCAGTTTAGGGCGTGGATCTGAAGCTTTCTTT. It specifies CASSLGRGSEAFF.

The chain recombines TRBV7-8 with TRBJ1-6; 10 nucleotides agree with TRBD1. The CDR3 is 16 amino acids. Germline V gene sequence: CDR1 SGHVS, CDR2 FQNEAQ. Trimming took 5 bases from V and 12 from J; bases not matched to a gene: 13. DNA of the CDR3: TGTGCCAGCAGCCGTAATCCGGGACAGGGGCAGCAACCCCTCCACTTT. Translation: CASSRNPGQGQQPLHF.

This chain links TRBV5-1 with TRBJ2-1; 8 nucleotides line up with TRBD1. Germline CDR1 SGHRS, CDR2 YFSETQ. The CDR3 is 14 residues long. The junction had 3 bases not matched to a gene; V was cut back by 2 bases and J by 5 bases. The CDR3 DNA reads as TGCGCCAGCAGCTTCCGGGACAGGAACAATGAGCAGTTCTTC. Translation: CASSFRDRNNEQFF.

For the CDR3, the DNA is TGCGCCAGCCTGGAAGGGAGCGGGGGCACCTATGAGCAGTTCTTC. It yields the protein CASLEGSGGTYEQFF. The chain recombines TRBV5-1 with TRBJ2-1, with 8 bases aligning to TRBD2. V trimming: 7 bases; J trimming: 8 bases; junction bases outside the gene matches: 14. CDR1 is SGHRS, CDR2 YFSETQ, per germline. The CDR3 contains 15 residues.

This chain connects TRBV2 to TRBJ2-5, with D perhaps matching TRBD1 (5 bases). V was clipped by 8 bases and J by 4 bases, with 11 bases between them. Germline loops: CDR1 SNHLY, CDR2 FYNNEI. CDR3 length: 12 residues. DNA of the CDR3: TGTGCCAGCTGCCGACAGCCAGAGACCCAGTACTTC. Translating it yields CASCRQPETQYF.

The genes are TRBV7-9 and TRBJ2-3; 8 bases map to TRBD1. J was trimmed by 4 bases and V by 5 bases; bases with no gene match: 17. Germline V gene sequence: CDR1 SEHNR, CDR2 FQNEAQ (reference sequence). The CDR3 has 18 residues. CDR3 loop: CASSLNILTGVLADTQYF. The CDR3 nucleotides are TGTGCCAGCAGCCTAAATATACTGACAGGGGTTCTCGCAGATACGCAGTATTTT.

V and J are TRBV28 and TRBJ2-3, with no clear D. There are 15 residues in the CDR3. Looked up from germline, CDR1 is MDHEN and CDR2 is SYDVKM. Trimming pared 5 bases from V and 3 bases from J, leaving 15 bases between. DNA for the CDR3: TGTGCCAGCAGTCGACTGAGAGGAATGACAGATACGCAGTATTTT. It codes for CASSRLRGMTDTQYF.

The chain employs TRBV30 and TRBJ1-4; D not certain. Trimming pared 0 bases from V and 8 bases from J, leaving 13 bases between. Germline V gene lookup returns CDR1 GTSNPN and CDR2 SVGIG (reference sequence). The CDR3 consists of 14 residues. Here the CDR3 DNA reads TGTGCCTGGAGTGTACCCCCAGGTCGAGAAAAACTGTTTTTT. It translates to CAWSVPPGREKLFF.

The chain combines TRBV15 with TRBJ1-2; no reliable D call. This CDR3 is 13 amino acids long. The V end lost 8 bases, the J end lost 8 bases, and 18 bases lay between the germline ends. The germline V gene has CDR1 LNHNV and CDR2 YYDKDF (reference sequence). The CDR3 spells CATAGRLGGGYTF. CDR3 in DNA: TGTGCCACCGCGGGCAGGTTGGGAGGGGGCTACACCTTC.

V is TRBV10-3 and J is TRBJ1-2; 9 positions match TRBD1. Germline loops: CDR1 ENHRY, CDR2 SYGVKD. J lost 12 bases, V lost 1 base, and 9 bases had no gene match. The CDR3 has 14 amino acids. This CDR3 is CAISELGQGDGDTF. The CDR3, as DNA: TGTGCCATCAGTGAGTTGGGACAGGGAGACGGTGACACCTTC.

The rearrangement uses TRBV3-1 (or the pseudogene TRBV3-2) and TRBJ1-5; D may be TRBD1 (5 bases). The CDR3 sequence is 15 residues long. Germline V lookup: CDR1 LGHDT, CDR2 YNNKEL (reference sequence). V was cut by 3 bases and J by 7 bases, with 16 bases left in between. The CDR3 DNA follows: TGTGCCAGCAGCCACACAGGCGGCCCCAGACAGCCCCAGCATTTT. Residues: CASSHTGGPRQPQHF.

The chain links TRBV24-1 to TRBJ2-3, with D perhaps matching TRBD1 (6 bases). V lost 7 bases to trimming and J lost 0 bases, with 7 bases between them. Germline V lookup: CDR1 KGHDR, CDR2 SFDVKD. The CDR3 is made up of 13 amino acids. The chain's CDR3 is CATSQGSTDTQYF. The CDR3 DNA reads TGTGCCACCAGCCAGGGGAGCACAGATACGCAGTATTTT.

The genes are TRBV28 and TRBJ1-4, with unresolved D. Trimming pared 7 bases from V and 2 bases from J, leaving 14 bases between. CDR3 length: 15 residues. Germline CDR1 MDHEN, CDR2 SYDVKM. CDR3 protein: CASTAPDLTNEKLFF. CDR3 nucleotides: TGTGCCAGCACGGCCCCGGACTTGACTAATGAAAAACTGTTTTTT.